These 14 T cell receptor beta chains share one sample of origin, sequenced in a study of response to subunit inactivated influenza vaccine. MiXCR, applied by TCRdb to the RT-PCR reads, yields one record per CDR3 protein. The sample carries about 650,000 distinct CDR3 sequences, around 15% recorded once. The sample was PBMCs from blood, taken 14 to 15 days before vaccination. The receptors come from a man aged 50 or older who received an inactivated influenza vaccine.

This clonotype was counted between two and nine times. The chain links TRBV11-2 to TRBJ2-7; 8 bases match TRBD2. Losses at the gene ends were 2 bases for V and 0 bases for J; bases not matched to a gene: 6. CDR3 length: 16 amino acids. CDR1 is SGHAT, CDR2 FQNNGV, per germline. The CDR3 spells CASSLLGGRSSYEQYF. Here the CDR3 DNA reads TGTGCCAGCAGCTTACTCGGCGGGAGGAGCTCCTACGAGCAGTACTTC. Together with reference TRBV11-2 and TRBJ2-7, the CDR3 gives the full variable domain: EAGVAQSPRYKIIEKRQSVAFWCNPISGHATLYWYQQILGQGPKLLIQFQNNGVVDDSQLPKDRFSAERLKGVDSTLKIQPAKLEDSAVYLCASSLLGGRSSYEQYFGPGTRLTVT.

This clonotype was seen at least ten times. V gene TRBV6-5 combines with J gene TRBJ1-4, with D possibly matching TRBD1 (5 bases). V was trimmed by 2 bases and J by 8 bases, leaving 18 bases between them. This CDR3 has 16 residues. Germline CDR1 MNHEY, CDR2 SVGAGI. The CDR3 DNA reads TGTGCCAGCAGTTACCACCAGGGACCTAAAGGGGAAAAACTGTTTTTT. Residues: CASSYHQGPKGEKLFF.

This clonotype appeared many times. J is TRBJ1-6 and V is TRBV6-2 or TRBV6-3; D uncertain. V lost 7 bases and J 10 bases, leaving 14 bases between the germline ends. Germline CDR1 MNHEY, CDR2 SVGEGT. The CDR3 is 13 residues long. CDR3 region: CASILGPFSPLHF. The CDR3 DNA reads TGTGCCAGCATCCTCGGGCCCTTCTCACCCCTCCACTTT.

This clonotype has just a few counts. The chain combines TRBV5-5 with TRBJ1-2; D is uncertain. Germline V gene lookup returns CDR1 SGHKS and CDR2 YYEKEE (reference sequence). V gave up 2 bases and J gave up 7 bases, with 15 bases separating them. This CDR3 has 14 amino acids. The CDR3 spells CASSLRGPGSGYTF. The DNA for the CDR3 is TGTGCCAGCAGCTTAAGAGGTCCGGGGAGTGGCTACACCTTC.

This chain connects TRBV30 to TRBJ2-6; D is unresolved. This CDR3 has 17 amino acids. The V end lost 0 bases, the J end lost 0 bases, and 12 bases lay between the germline ends. The germline V gene has CDR1 GTSNPN and CDR2 SVGIG (reference sequence). The CDR3 nucleotides read TGTGCCTGGAGTGTAGAAAGGGTGCGCTCTGGGGCCAACGTCCTGACTTTC. It translates to CAWSVERVRSGANVLTF. Together with reference TRBV30 and TRBJ2-6, the CDR3 gives the full variable domain: SQTIHQWPATLVQPVGSPLSLECTVEGTSNPNLYWYRQAAGRGLQLLFYSVGIGQISSEVPQNLSASRPQDRQFILSSKKLLLSDSGFYLCAWSVERVRSGANVLTFGAGSRLTVL.

This chain uses TRBV21-1 with TRBJ2-5; the tabulated D call, TRBD1, remains unverified against the DNA. TRBV21-1 constitutes a pseudogene. The CDR3 runs to 14 residues. The CDR3, as DNA: TGTGCCAGCAGCAAAGAAGCAGGGTCCGAGACCCAGTACTTC. Protein product: CASSKEAGSETQYF.

This clonotype was detected only a few times. The gene calls are TRBV28 and TRBJ2-3; the match to TRBD2 covers 10 bases. This CDR3 spans 17 amino acids. Trimming at V came to 1 base and at J to 6 bases, leaving 10 bases not matched to a gene. The germline gives CDR1 MDHEN, CDR2 SYDVKM. CDR3 sequence reads: CASSLLGAGGPGDTQYF. The CDR3 DNA is TGTGCCAGCAGTTTATTGGGAGCGGGAGGGCCAGGGGATACGCAGTATTTT.

This clonotype was detected a few times. CDR3 protein: CASSFGGGRYEQYF. CDR3 bases: TGTGCCAGCAGCTTTGGCGGGGGTCGGTACGAGCAGTACTTC. The chain is built from TRBV7-2 and TRBJ2-7, with 7 positions matching TRBD2. Unmatched junction bases numbered 6, after V lost 3 bases and J lost 4 bases. The CDR3 has 14 amino acids. Germline V gene sequence: CDR1 SGHTA, CDR2 FQGNSA.

This clonotype was found a few times. The chain carries TRBV7-3 and TRBJ2-3; perhaps TRBD2 as D (6 bases). The V end lost 0 bases, the J end lost 5 bases, and 12 bases lay between the germline ends. The length of the CDR3 is 15 residues. CDR1 is SGHTA, CDR2 FQGTGA, per germline. The CDR3 sequence is CASSLTLAAGDTQYF. In DNA, the CDR3 is TGTGCCAGCAGCTTAACGTTAGCGGCGGGAGATACGCAGTATTTT. The variable domain in full, completed from reference TRBV7-3 and TRBJ2-3, reads GAGVSQTPSNKVTEKGKYVELRCDPISGHTALYWYRQSLGQGPEFLIYFQGTGAADDSGLPNDRFFAVRPEGSVSTLKIQRTERGDSAVYLCASSLTLAAGDTQYFGPGTRLTVL.

The CDR3 DNA is TGTGCCAGCAGTTACTCTACCCGGGGGATGCACGAGCAGTACTTC. Translating gives CASSYSTRGMHEQYF. The V and J genes are TRBV6-5 and TRBJ2-7; D possibly corresponds to TRBD2 (6 bases). Per the germline V gene, CDR1 is MNHEY and CDR2 is SVGAGI. CDR3 size: 15 residues. V was shortened by 0 bases and J by 5 bases, with 14 bases between the two germline ends.

The CDR3 loop is CSVVGQGATQYF. The DNA for the CDR3 is TGCAGCGTTGTGGGACAGGGGGCGACCCAGTACTTC. The chain recombines TRBV29-1 with TRBJ2-5, with 12 nucleotides matching TRBD1. This CDR3 comprises 12 residues. After removal of 4 bases from V and 7 bases from J, the junction contained 1 base not matched to a gene. CDR1 SQVTM and CDR2 ANQGSEA come from the germline V gene.

The rearrangement uses TRBV4-2 and TRBJ1-1; D might be TRBD1 (5 bases). The length of the CDR3 is 16 residues. Germline assignment: CDR1 LGHNA and CDR2 YNFKEQ. Trimming cost V 0 bases and J 4 bases, with 15 bases left between them. The chain's CDR3 is CASSQDLNRRITEAFF. The DNA of the CDR3 is TGTGCCAGCAGCCAAGATCTCAACAGGCGAATCACTGAAGCTTTCTTT.

The V gene is TRBV18, the J gene TRBJ2-1; D not certain. The CDR3 runs 13 residues. V dropped 2 bases and J dropped 8 bases, with 10 bases sitting between them. Germline-derived CDR1 and CDR2 are KGHSH and LQKENI. CDR3 protein: CASSPGLRDEQFF. CDR3 coding DNA: TGTGCCAGCTCACCAGGGTTAAGGGATGAGCAGTTCTTC.

This clonotype was detected only a few times. The chain joins TRBV4-3 to TRBJ1-1; D gene uncertain. CDR3 length: 12 residues. Germline CDR1 LGHNA, CDR2 YSLEER. The V end lost 1 base, the J end lost 5 bases, and 5 bases lay between the germline ends. In DNA, the CDR3 is TGCGCCAGCAGCCAAGGTTTTACTGAAGCTTTCTTT. This gives the protein CASSQGFTEAFF.